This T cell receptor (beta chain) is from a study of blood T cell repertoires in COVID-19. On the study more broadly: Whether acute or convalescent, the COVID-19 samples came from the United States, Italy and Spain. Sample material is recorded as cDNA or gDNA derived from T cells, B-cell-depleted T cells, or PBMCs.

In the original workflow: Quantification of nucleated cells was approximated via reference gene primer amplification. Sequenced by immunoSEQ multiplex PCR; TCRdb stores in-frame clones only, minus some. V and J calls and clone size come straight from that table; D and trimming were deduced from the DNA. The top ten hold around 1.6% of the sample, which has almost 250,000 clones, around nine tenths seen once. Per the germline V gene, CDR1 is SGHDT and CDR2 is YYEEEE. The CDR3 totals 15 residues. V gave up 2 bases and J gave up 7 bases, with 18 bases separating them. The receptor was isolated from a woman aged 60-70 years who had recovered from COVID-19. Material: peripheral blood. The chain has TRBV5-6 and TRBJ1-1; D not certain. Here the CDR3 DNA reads TGTGCCAGCAGCTTCCTCGGGAGAGCGGGCAATGAAGCTTTCTTT. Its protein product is CASSFLGRAGNEAFF.